This T cell receptor beta chain was captured by sequencing in a study of response to subunit inactivated influenza vaccine. General study findings and limits: It was suggested by the authors that few new T cells are recruited by each seasonal influenza vaccination.

In the case of this clonotype: Its target is not known.

TCRdb itself ran the RT-PCR reads through MiXCR, one entry per CDR3 protein. The data hold about 700,000 distinct CDR3 sequences, with roughly 15% observed a single time. Sequenced material: PBMCs from blood, taken 14 days before vaccination. The clonotype originates from a man aged 45-65 years who received an inactivated influenza vaccine.

CDR3 bases: TGTGCCAGCAGCTTAGGTCTAGCGGCGAACAATGAGCAGTTCTTC. This codes for CASSLGLAANNEQFF. The chain couples TRBV11-2 to TRBJ2-1, with TRBD2 matching over 7 bases. This CDR3 is built from 15 residues. Germline V CDR1 and CDR2: SGHAT, FQNNGV. The V gene end was trimmed by 1 base and the J gene end by 5 bases; junction bases not matched to a gene: 5.